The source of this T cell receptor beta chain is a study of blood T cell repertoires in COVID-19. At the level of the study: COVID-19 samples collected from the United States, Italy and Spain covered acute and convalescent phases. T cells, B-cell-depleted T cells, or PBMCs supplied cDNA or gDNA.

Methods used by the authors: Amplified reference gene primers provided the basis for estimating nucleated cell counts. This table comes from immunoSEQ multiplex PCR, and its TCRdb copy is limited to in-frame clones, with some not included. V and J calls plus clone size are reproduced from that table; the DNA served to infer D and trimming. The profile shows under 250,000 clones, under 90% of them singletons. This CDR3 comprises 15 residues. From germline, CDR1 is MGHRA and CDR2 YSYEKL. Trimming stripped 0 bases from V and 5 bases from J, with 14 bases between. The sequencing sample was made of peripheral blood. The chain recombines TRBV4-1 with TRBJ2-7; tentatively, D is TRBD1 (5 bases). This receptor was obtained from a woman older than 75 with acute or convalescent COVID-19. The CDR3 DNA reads TGCGCCAGCAGCCAAGATTTGGCAGGGTTTGACGAGCAGTACTTC. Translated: CASSQDLAGFDEQYF.